These 12 T cell receptor beta chains share one sample of origin, sequenced in a study of blood T cell repertoires in COVID-19. Clones were read by immunoSEQ multiplex PCR, and TCRdb kept only the in-frame ones, dropping some. The table lists around 190,000 clones, 80% to 90% of them singletons. Sequenced material: peripheral blood. The receptors derive from a man between 18 and 35 years old who had recovered from COVID-19.

The V call is TRBV2, the J call TRBJ2-7, with D possibly TRBD2 on 7 matching bases. This CDR3 region has 14 residues. V lost 7 bases and J 0 bases, leaving 13 bases between the germline ends. The germline V gene has CDR1 SNHLY and CDR2 FYNNEI. CDR3: CASKRDIGSYEQYF. The CDR3 nucleotides are TGTGCCAGCAAGCGGGACATCGGCTCCTACGAGCAGTACTTC.

The rearrangement links TRBV5-1 to TRBJ2-6; a weak D match, TRBD2 (5 bases). V lost 1 base and J lost 1, with 9 bases in between. Germline CDR1 SGHRS, CDR2 YFSETQ. The length of the CDR3 is 16 residues. The CDR3: CASSLPTGSGANVLTF. The CDR3 coding sequence is TGCGCCAGCAGCTTGCCGACGGGGTCTGGGGCCAACGTCCTGACTTTC.

The chain is built from TRBV7-9 and TRBJ2-7; 7 bases line up with TRBD2. V shed 5 bases and J 6 bases; nucleotides not matched to a gene: 7. In germline, CDR1 is SEHNR, CDR2 FQNEAQ (reference sequence). The CDR3 spans 13 residues. The CDR3, as DNA: TGTGCCAGCAGCCTCGGGACTACCGGCGAGCAGTACTTC. Translated: CASSLGTTGEQYF.

J is TRBJ2-1 and V is TRBV7-2, with 8 bases lining up with TRBD2. This CDR3 has 16 amino acids. J gave up 8 bases and V 4 bases, and 13 bases lay outside the gene matches. Germline V gene sequence: CDR1 SGHTA, CDR2 FQGNSA. The CDR3 is CASSSLLSGSQDEQFF. The CDR3 DNA is TGTGCCAGCAGCTCCCTCTTGAGCGGGAGCCAGGATGAGCAGTTCTTC.

The V call is TRBV5-3, the J call TRBJ1-5; no firm D call. TRBV5-3 is assigned to the ORF class and has an uncertain function. V was shortened by 4 bases and J by 7 bases, with 15 bases between the two germline ends. CDR3 length equals 14 residues. The CDR3 DNA reads TGTGCCAGAAGCATCCAGCGGGCGCGGCAGCCCCAGCATTTT. This codes for CARSIQRARQPQHF.

This clone appeared once. The chain carries TRBV5-5 and TRBJ1-1; D remains unclear. V lost 0 bases to trimming and J lost 11 bases, with 14 bases between them. Germline-derived CDR1 and CDR2 are SGHKS and YYEKEE (reference sequence). This CDR3 region has 13 residues. CDR3 protein: CASSLEAATVAFF. DNA of the CDR3: TGTGCCAGCAGCTTGGAGGCGGCTACCGTCGCTTTCTTT.

The table lists this clone with a count of one. DNA of the CDR3: TGTGCCAGCCGGGGACTAGCGGAGTACTACGAGCAGTACTTC. It translates to CASRGLAEYYEQYF. The chain links TRBV27 to TRBJ2-7; TRBD2 agrees at 11 bases. CDR3 length: 14 amino acids. Looked up from germline, CDR1 is MNHEY and CDR2 is SMNVEV (reference sequence). Unmatched junction bases numbered 6, after V lost 8 bases and J lost 3 bases.

V gene TRBV5-6 combines with J gene TRBJ2-5; 7 nucleotides align to TRBD2. The CDR3 runs to 15 residues. Germline V CDR1 and CDR2: SGHDT, YYEEEE. V gave up 0 bases and J gave up 4 bases; unmatched junction bases: 6. The CDR3 nucleotides are TGTGCCAGCAGCTTGGTATTAGCGGGTCCAGAGACCCAGTACTTC. Translating it yields CASSLVLAGPETQYF.

This clone was seen a few times. The V call is TRBV9, the J call TRBJ2-7; 10 bases match TRBD2. The CDR3 covers 14 residues. Trimming cost V 4 bases and J 5 bases; bases outside gene matches: 6. CDR1 is SGDLS, CDR2 YYNGEE, per germline. DNA for the CDR3: TGTGCCAGCAGCCCCCGACTAGCGGGTGACGAGCAGTACTTC. It yields the protein CASSPRLAGDEQYF.

This clone turned up a few times. The chain employs TRBV28 and TRBJ1-5; D remains unclear. CDR3 length: 15 amino acids. Trimming cost V 6 bases and J 2 bases, with 14 bases left between them. The germline gives CDR1 MDHEN, CDR2 SYDVKM. DNA of the CDR3: TGTGCCAGCAGCCGGGTCGGGGAACGCAATCAGCCCCAGCATTTT. Its translation: CASSRVGERNQPQHF.

The chain couples TRBV18 to TRBJ2-7; TRBD1 matches at 9 bases. The CDR3 is 15 amino acids. Germline assignment: CDR1 KGHSH and CDR2 LQKENI. Unmatched junction bases numbered 8, after V lost 5 bases and J lost 3 bases. The CDR3 here is CASSREGQGGYEQYF. Written as DNA, the CDR3 is TGTGCCAGCTCAAGAGAGGGACAGGGAGGCTACGAGCAGTACTTC.

The CDR3 nucleotides read TGTGCCACCAGTGATGGGACTAGCGGGAGGGCCTTCGGGGGGACGCAGTATTTT. It specifies CATSDGTSGRAFGGTQYF. V and J are TRBV24-1 and TRBJ2-3, with 16 bases fitting TRBD2. CDR1 is KGHDR, CDR2 SFDVKD, per germline. The V segment lost 3 bases and the J segment 9 bases; nucleotides outside the gene matches: 11. CDR3 length: 18 amino acids.